This TCR beta chain was found in a study of response to subunit inactivated influenza vaccine. Study-level points and caveats: The authors proposed limited new T cell recruitment per seasonal influenza vaccination.

As concerns this clonotype: Antigen unknown.

TCRdb passed the RT-PCR reads through MiXCR, listing each CDR3 protein once. The sample holds about 520,000 distinct CDR3 sequences, about 25% seen once. The length of the CDR3 is 15 residues. Germline-derived CDR1 and CDR2 are LGHNA and YSLEER. V was pared by 0 bases and J by 6 bases, with 13 bases between. This sample comprised CD4+ T cells sorted from PBMCs, obtained 4 to 6 days after vaccination. The clonotype originates from a middle-aged man who received an inactivated influenza vaccine. This chain links TRBV4-3 with TRBJ2-3, with D uncertain. This CDR3 reads CASSQESRPEDTQYF. CDR3 in DNA: TGCGCCAGCAGCCAAGAGAGTAGGCCTGAGGATACGCAGTATTTT.